Each of the 32 T cell receptor beta chains below was sequenced from the same sample in a study of cytomegalovirus exposure and HLA in healthy donors. Primers: 60 Vbeta forward and 13 Jbeta reverse. Profiling relied on immunoSEQ multiplex PCR, and the TCRdb table lists in-frame clones only, not all of them. The profile covers 150,000 to 200,000 clones, with approximately 80% appearing a single time and roughly 6.3% taken by the ten largest. Specimen: PBMCs. Source of these receptors: a male donor in good health and CMV-seropositive.

The chain recombines TRBV11-3 with TRBJ1-1; D is unclear. This CDR3 spans 15 amino acids. CDR1 is SGHNT, CDR2 YENEEA, per germline. V dropped 6 bases and J dropped 4 bases, with 18 bases sitting between them. In DNA, the CDR3 is TGTGCCAGCAGTCCTAATACCGGGAGGGTCACTGAAGCTTTCTTT. It codes for CASSPNTGRVTEAFF.

The gene calls are TRBV6-1 and TRBJ2-7; TRBD1 matches at 7 bases. The CDR3 has 12 residues. From germline, CDR1 is MNHNS and CDR2 SASEGT. Trimming took 2 bases from V and 11 from J; bases not matched to a gene: 6. The CDR3 here is CASSERGDREYF. The CDR3 DNA reads as TGTGCCAGCAGTGAACGGGGTGACAGGGAGTACTTC.

The chain combines TRBV6-1 with TRBJ2-2; D gene ambiguous. This CDR3 region has 15 residues. The V end lost 1 base, the J end lost 9 bases, and 15 bases lay between the germline ends. CDR1 and CDR2 from the germline V gene are MNHNS and SASEGT. The CDR3 DNA is TGTGCCAGCAGTGAAGATGGCCACCCCACGCGGGAGCTGTTTTTT. Its translation is CASSEDGHPTRELFF.

The V and J genes are TRBV11-3 and TRBJ2-7; 13 nucleotides line up with TRBD2. Trimming cost V 3 bases and J 4 bases; bases outside gene matches: 15. Germline V gene lookup returns CDR1 SGHNT and CDR2 YENEEA. The CDR3 sequence is 19 residues long. CDR3 amino acids: CASSFFRWTSGRHGYEQYF. The DNA of the CDR3 is TGTGCCAGCAGCTTTTTTCGCTGGACTAGCGGGAGACACGGTTACGAGCAGTACTTC.

The chain joins TRBV18 to TRBJ2-7; a weak D match, TRBD2 (5 bases). Germline CDR1 is KGHSH and CDR2 is LQKENI. CDR3 length equals 13 residues. The V and J ends lost 1 base and 5 bases respectively, with 9 bases between them. CDR3 coding DNA: TGTGCCAGCTCACCACGGGAGTGGAACGAGCAGTACTTC. It encodes CASSPREWNEQYF.

The gene calls are TRBV12-5 and TRBJ2-1; 8 bases line up with TRBD2. Germline CDR1 is LGHNT and CDR2 is FRNRAP. Trimming at V came to 8 bases and at J to 4 bases, leaving 7 bases not matched to a gene. The CDR3 runs to 14 residues. The CDR3 nucleotides read TGTGCTAGTCGGCCAGCGGGAGCTTACAATGAGCAGTTCTTC. It specifies CASRPAGAYNEQFF.

This clone was seen only once. The chain employs TRBV4-2 and TRBJ2-3; 11 positions agree with TRBD2. CDR1 is LGHNA and CDR2 is YNFKEQ in the germline V gene. The CDR3 extends over 16 amino acids. The ends lost 4 bases at V and 1 base at J; junction bases unmatched: 4. CDR3 DNA: TGTGCCAGCAGCCCGGGACTAGCGGTTCGCACAGATACGCAGTATTTT. This codes for CASSPGLAVRTDTQYF.

This sequence joins TRBV9 and TRBJ2-3; 9 nucleotides line up with TRBD2. In germline, CDR1 is SGDLS, CDR2 YYNGEE. This CDR3 comprises 16 residues. The V and J ends lost 4 bases and 4 bases, in that order; junction bases with no gene match: 10. As DNA, the CDR3 is TGTGCCAGCAGCCCTCCCGGAGCGGGAGGCGCAGATACGCAGTATTTT. Translating gives CASSPPGAGGADTQYF. The full variable domain, in which reference TRBV9 and TRBJ2-3 provide the parts outside the CDR3, is DSGVTQTPKHLITATGQRVTLRCSPRSGDLSVYWYQQSLDQGLQFLIQYYNGEERAKGNILERFSAQQFPDLHSELNLSSLELGDSALYFCASSPPGAGGADTQYFGPGTRLTVL.

The rearrangement links TRBV4-2 to TRBJ2-2; 8 bases line up with TRBD2. With 1 base clipped from V and 8 bases from J, the junction kept 15 bases outside the gene matches. The CDR3 has 18 residues. Germline V gives CDR1 LGHNA, CDR2 YNFKEQ. DNA of the CDR3: TGTGCCAGCAGCCAAGGCCCTCTAACGGGGGGGACTGGGGGGGAGCTGTTTTTT. This sequence encodes CASSQGPLTGGTGGELFF.

The chain carries TRBV6-1 and TRBJ2-7; 8 nucleotides line up with TRBD2. Germline V gives CDR1 MNHNS, CDR2 SASEGT. The CDR3 runs to 14 residues. V lost 4 bases, J lost 0 bases, and 2 bases stayed unmatched. CDR3 coding DNA: TGTGCCAGCAGTGCGACTAGCGCCTCCTACGAGCAGTACTTC. Translating it yields CASSATSASYEQYF.

The chain has TRBV4-2 and TRBJ1-6, with 12 bases matching TRBD1. This CDR3 has 18 amino acids. V gave up 3 bases and J gave up 5 bases; unmatched junction bases: 8. CDR1 LGHNA and CDR2 YNFKEQ come from the germline V gene. CDR3 residues: CASSHGTGGPLNNSPLHF. DNA of the CDR3: TGTGCCAGCAGCCACGGGACAGGGGGCCCTCTTAATAATTCACCCCTCCACTTT.

The gene calls are TRBV6-5 and TRBJ1-2, with D perhaps TRBD1 (6 bases). Germline CDR1 is MNHEY and CDR2 is SVGAGI. The V end was cut by 3 bases, the J end by 4 bases, with 12 bases between. The CDR3 covers 14 residues. The CDR3 is CASSYIGQSYGYTF. The CDR3 coding sequence is TGTGCCAGCAGTTATATCGGACAGAGCTATGGCTACACCTTC.

The chain carries TRBV15 and TRBJ2-2, with TRBD2 matching 12 bases. Trimming removed 8 bases from V and 4 bases from J; junction bases left unmatched: 8. There are 16 residues in the CDR3. CDR1 is LNHNV and CDR2 is YYDKDF in the germline V gene (reference sequence). DNA for the CDR3: TGTGCCACCGGACTAGCGGGAAAGTGGGGCACCGGGGAGCTGTTTTTT. Translated, it gives CATGLAGKWGTGELFF.

The V gene is TRBV18, the J gene TRBJ2-7, with D perhaps TRBD1 (7 bases). V lost 6 bases and J 3 bases, leaving 12 bases between the germline ends. The germline CDR1 and CDR2 sequences are KGHSH and LQKENI. There are 13 residues in the CDR3. The CDR3 sequence: CASSRGTDYEQYF. The CDR3 DNA follows: TGTGCCAGCTCCCGGGGGACAGACTACGAGCAGTACTTC.

The rearrangement links TRBV4-3 to TRBJ1-6; possible D gene TRBD1, 5 bases. Between the trimmed V and J ends, which lost 0 bases and 6 bases, there was a span of 9 bases. The CDR3 sequence is 15 residues long. CDR1 is LGHNA and CDR2 is YSLEER in the germline V gene. CDR3 in DNA: TGCGCCAGCAGCCAAGAGCAGGGAGGTAATTCACCCCTCCACTTT. Amino acids: CASSQEQGGNSPLHF.

The chain joins TRBV9 to TRBJ1-2, with D maybe TRBD1 (6 bases). Trimming took off 2 bases at V and 8 bases at J, with 25 bases between the two ends. Germline CDR1 and CDR2: SGDLS and YYNGEE. CDR3 length: 17 amino acids. The CDR3, as DNA: TGTGCCAGCAGCGTGGGGGGGGGTGGGGGCGGGAATGAAGGCTACACCTTC. Translating gives CASSVGGGGGGNEGYTF.

V and J are TRBV7-9 and TRBJ2-2; D uncertain. CDR3 length: 13 amino acids. Trimming cost V 3 bases and J 5 bases, with 7 bases left between them. Germline CDR1 SEHNR, CDR2 FQNEAQ (reference sequence). The CDR3 bases are TGTGCCAGCAGCTTGACTGGAACCGGGGAGCTGTTTTTT. This gives the protein CASSLTGTGELFF.

About this clone: The same CDR3 also results from other DNA sequences found in this sample. The V gene is TRBV4-3, the J gene TRBJ2-3; 16 bases agree with TRBD2. CDR3 length equals 17 residues. V shed 1 base, J shed 6 bases, and the junction held 4 bases outside the gene matches. CDR1 is LGHNA, CDR2 YSLEER, per germline. The CDR3 loop reads CASSQAPGLAGGDTQYF. Here the CDR3 DNA reads TGCGCCAGCAGCCAAGCCCCGGGACTAGCGGGAGGGGATACGCAGTATTTT.

V gene TRBV16 combines with J gene TRBJ2-7; the D gene is possibly TRBD2 (6 bases). CDR3 length: 14 amino acids. Germline lookup yields CDR1 KGHSY and CDR2 FQNENV. V gave up 6 bases and J gave up 0 bases, with 12 bases separating them. In DNA form, the CDR3 reads TGTGCCAGCAGGGCGGCGGACTACTCCTACGAGCAGTACTTC. This gives the protein CASRAADYSYEQYF. The variable domain in full, with the rest retrieved from reference TRBV16 and TRBJ2-7, is GEEVAQTPKHLVRGEGQKAKLYCAPIKGHSYVFWYQQVLKNEFKFLISFQNENVFDETGMPKERFSAKCLPNSPCSLEIQATKLEDSAVYFCASRAADYSYEQYFGPGTRLTVT.

V and J are TRBV19 and TRBJ2-3, with D possibly TRBD1 on 6 matching bases. Trimming took 1 base from V and 7 from J, leaving 18 bases between them. The CDR3 sequence is 16 residues long. CDR1 is LNHDA and CDR2 is SQIVND in the germline V gene (reference sequence). The CDR3 spells CASSIGPGTQINTQYF. Here the CDR3 DNA reads TGTGCCAGTAGTATAGGACCCGGGACACAGATTAATACGCAGTATTTT. Full variable domain (remainder filled in from reference TRBV19 and TRBJ2-3): DGGITQSPKYLFRKEGQNVTLSCEQNLNHDAMYWYRQDPGQGLRLIYYSQIVNDFQKGDIAEGYSVSREKKESFPLTVTSAQKNPTAFYLCASSIGPGTQINTQYFGPGTRLTVL.

The gene calls are TRBV19 and TRBJ1-1; D is perhaps TRBD1 (5 bases). Germline values: CDR1 LNHDA, CDR2 SQIVND (reference sequence). The V and J ends lost 9 bases and 8 bases respectively, with 22 bases between them. The CDR3 has 14 amino acids. The CDR3 DNA sequence: TGTGCCAGCCGAGCCACAGGCCCCGCTACCGAAGCTTTCTTT. Translated: CASRATGPATEAFF.

V gene TRBV4-2 combines with J gene TRBJ2-7; 8 nucleotides match TRBD2. Trimming took 5 bases from V and 0 from J; bases not matched to a gene: 6. Looked up from germline, CDR1 is LGHNA and CDR2 is YNFKEQ. The CDR3 is made up of 15 amino acids. CDR3 nucleotides: TGTGCCAGCAGCAATAGCGGGACCGCCTCCTACGAGCAGTACTTC. Amino acid sequence: CASSNSGTASYEQYF.

This clone turned up a few times. The V and J genes are TRBV4-3 and TRBJ1-4; a weak D match, TRBD1 (6 bases). CDR3 length: 13 residues. V was shortened by 5 bases and J by 7 bases, with 11 bases between the two germline ends. Germline V gene lookup returns CDR1 LGHNA and CDR2 YSLEER. CDR3 residues: CASSDQGFEKLFF. As DNA, the CDR3 is TGCGCCAGCAGCGATCAGGGGTTTGAAAAACTGTTTTTT.

The chain combines TRBV14 with TRBJ2-3; the D gene is possibly TRBD2 (5 bases). This CDR3 contains 13 residues. CDR1 SGHDN and CDR2 FVKESK come from the germline V gene. V was trimmed by 4 bases and J by 4 bases, leaving 9 bases between them. CDR3 nucleotide sequence: TGTGCCAGCAGCCCTGGACTGGCAGATACGCAGTATTTT. This encodes CASSPGLADTQYF.

The rearrangement joins TRBV10-2 to TRBJ2-1; 8 positions agree with TRBD2. The V and J ends lost 4 bases and 9 bases, in that order; junction bases with no gene match: 8. There are 14 residues in the CDR3. The V gene's germline CDR1 is WSHSY and CDR2 SAAADI. CDR3 nucleotide sequence: TGCGCCAGCAGTGGAAGCGGGAGTCTAGTTGAGCAGTTCTTC. This gives the protein CASSGSGSLVEQFF.

V is TRBV18 and J is TRBJ2-7; TRBD2 might be the D (6 bases). CDR1 and CDR2 (germline): KGHSH, LQKENI. This CDR3 contains 14 residues. The germline V and J ends were trimmed by 3 bases and 0 bases, with 9 bases remaining between them. The CDR3 loop reads CASSPGLSSYEQYF. DNA of the CDR3: TGTGCCAGCTCACCGGGACTCAGCTCCTACGAGCAGTACTTC.

The chain links TRBV18 to TRBJ2-1; TRBD2 matches 7 bases. The CDR3 covers 18 residues. Germline values: CDR1 KGHSH, CDR2 LQKENI. V lost 4 bases and J lost 6; bases outside the gene matches: 18. In DNA form, the CDR3 reads TGTGCCAGCTCACTCACTCCTCGGACTAGTCCGAGCACCAATGAGCAGTTCTTC. Amino acid sequence: CASSLTPRTSPSTNEQFF. Based on the CDR3 plus reference TRBV18 and TRBJ2-1, the full variable domain is NAGVMQNPRHLVRRRGQEARLRCSPMKGHSHVYWYRQLPEEGLKFMVYLQKENIIDESGMPKERFSAEFPKEGPSILRIQQVVRGDSAAYFCASSLTPRTSPSTNEQFFGPGTRLTVL.

V and J are TRBV2 and TRBJ2-1; 7 bases are shared with TRBD2. Germline V lookup: CDR1 SNHLY, CDR2 FYNNEI. The CDR3 spans 15 residues. J lost 4 bases, V lost 6 bases, and 9 bases had no gene match. The CDR3 bases are TGTGCCAGCAGGGGCAGCGGGGAAACTTACAATGAGCAGTTCTTC. Amino acid sequence: CASRGSGETYNEQFF. The full variable domain, rest sourced from reference TRBV2 and TRBJ2-1, is EPEVTQTPSHQVTQMGQEVILRCVPISNHLYFYWYRQILGQKVEFLVSFYNNEISEKSEIFDDQFSVERPDGSNFTLKIRSTKLEDSAMYFCASRGSGETYNEQFFGPGTRLTVL.

This sequence joins TRBV7-3 and TRBJ1-2; perhaps TRBD1 as D (6 bases). The CDR3 spans 16 residues. V dropped 2 bases and J dropped 7 bases, with 20 bases sitting between them. CDR1 and CDR2 (germline): SGHTA, FQGTGA. The CDR3 DNA reads as TGTGCCAGCAGCTTAGGAAGGTCAGGGGAAATAGCTGGCTACACCTTC. This codes for CASSLGRSGEIAGYTF. The whole variable domain, remainder taken from reference TRBV7-3 and TRBJ1-2, is GAGVSQTPSNKVTEKGKYVELRCDPISGHTALYWYRQSLGQGPEFLIYFQGTGAADDSGLPNDRFFAVRPEGSVSTLKIQRTERGDSAVYLCASSLGRSGEIAGYTFGSGTRLTVV.

Concerning this clone: The junction differs from germline at one of its ends, possibly a read error. V gene TRBV6-5 combines with J gene TRBJ2-1, with TRBD1 as a possible D gene (7 bases). This CDR3 is built from 14 residues. Looked up from germline, CDR1 is MNHEY and CDR2 is SVGAGI. In DNA, the CDR3 is TGTGCCGGCAGGGGGGCAGGGGCCAGCAATGAGCAGTTCTTC. This gives the protein CAGRGAGASNEQFF.

J is TRBJ2-1 and V is TRBV7-9; TRBD2 matches 12 bases. After removal of 6 bases from V and 7 bases from J, the junction contained 10 bases not matched to a gene. The CDR3 sequence is 16 residues long. From germline, CDR1 is SEHNR and CDR2 FQNEAQ (reference sequence). The CDR3 region is CASSIKTSGRDNEQFF. In DNA form, the CDR3 reads TGTGCCAGCAGTATTAAGACTAGCGGGAGAGATAATGAGCAGTTCTTC.

The chain employs TRBV6-1 and TRBJ2-3; perhaps TRBD2 as D (6 bases). V lost 5 bases to trimming and J lost 5 bases, with 14 bases between them. Germline V CDR1 and CDR2: MNHNS, SASEGT. The CDR3 loop spans 14 amino acids. CDR3 coding DNA: TGTGCCAGCAGTATGGGACTGGTCGTAGATACGCAGTATTTT. It specifies CASSMGLVVDTQYF.